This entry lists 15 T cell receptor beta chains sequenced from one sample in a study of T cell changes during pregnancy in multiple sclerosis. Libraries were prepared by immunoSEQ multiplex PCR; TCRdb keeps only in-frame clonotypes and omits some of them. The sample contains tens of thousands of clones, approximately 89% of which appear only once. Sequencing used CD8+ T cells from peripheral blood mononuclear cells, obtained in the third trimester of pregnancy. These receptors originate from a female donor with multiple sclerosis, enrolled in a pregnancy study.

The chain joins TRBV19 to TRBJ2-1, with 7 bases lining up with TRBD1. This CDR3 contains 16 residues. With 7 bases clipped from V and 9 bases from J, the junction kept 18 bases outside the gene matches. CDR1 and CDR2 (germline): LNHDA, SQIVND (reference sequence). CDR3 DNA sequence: TGTGCCAGTACCCAATCACACTTTGGGACAGTAGGTGAGCAGTTCTTC. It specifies CASTQSHFGTVGEQFF.

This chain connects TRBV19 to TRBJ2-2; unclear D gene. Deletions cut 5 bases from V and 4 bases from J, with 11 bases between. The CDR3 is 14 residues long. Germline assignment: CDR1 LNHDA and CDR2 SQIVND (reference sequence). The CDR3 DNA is TGTGCCAGTAGTCCCCTATACGGCACCGGGGAGCTGTTTTTT. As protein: CASSPLYGTGELFF.

CDR3 DNA: TGCGCCAGCAGCTCAGACGACAGGGGGATCCACACTGAAGCTTTCTTT. As protein: CASSSDDRGIHTEAFF. The chain is built from TRBV5-1 and TRBJ1-1, with 9 bases matching TRBD1. Per the germline V gene, CDR1 is SGHRS and CDR2 is YFSETQ. The CDR3 totals 16 residues. Germline trimming cut 3 bases from V and 3 bases from J; bases unmatched to any gene: 9.

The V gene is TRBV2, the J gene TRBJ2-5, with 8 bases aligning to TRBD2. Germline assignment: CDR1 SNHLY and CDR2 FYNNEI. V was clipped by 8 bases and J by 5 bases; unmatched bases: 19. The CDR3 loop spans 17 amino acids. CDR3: CASLRTGGLGRVETQYF. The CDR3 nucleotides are TGTGCCAGCCTAAGGACTGGGGGACTAGGAAGAGTCGAGACCCAGTACTTC.

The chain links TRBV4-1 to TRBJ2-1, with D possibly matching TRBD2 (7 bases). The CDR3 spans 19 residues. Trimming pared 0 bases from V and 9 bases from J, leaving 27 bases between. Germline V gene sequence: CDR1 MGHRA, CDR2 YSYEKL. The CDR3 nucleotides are TGCGCCAGCAGCCAAGATTCTCGGGAGGTGGGGGGGCGTGTAGGTGAGCAGTTCTTC. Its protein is CASSQDSREVGGRVGEQFF.

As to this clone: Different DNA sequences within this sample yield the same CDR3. The CDR3 is CASSLTSGSSYEQYF. CDR3 nucleotides: TGTGCCAGCAGCTTGACTAGCGGGAGCTCCTACGAGCAGTACTTC. The V and J genes are TRBV11-2 and TRBJ2-7, with 12 nucleotides matching TRBD2. CDR1 SGHAT and CDR2 FQNNGV come from the germline V gene. V gave up 3 bases and J gave up 0 bases; unmatched junction bases: 0. This CDR3 comprises 15 residues.

For the CDR3, the DNA is TGTGCCAGCAGCTTACTAGCGGGGGGGGAACAAGAGACCCAGTACTTC. Translated: CASSLLAGGEQETQYF. The chain couples TRBV7-9 to TRBJ2-5; 12 nucleotides match TRBD2. CDR1 and CDR2 from the germline V gene are SEHNR and FQNEAQ (reference sequence). The CDR3 loop spans 16 amino acids. V gave up 2 bases and J gave up 2 bases; unmatched junction bases: 3.

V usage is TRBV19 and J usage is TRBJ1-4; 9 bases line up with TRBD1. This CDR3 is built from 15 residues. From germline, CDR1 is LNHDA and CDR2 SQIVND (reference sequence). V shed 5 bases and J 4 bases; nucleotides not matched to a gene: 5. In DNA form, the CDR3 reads TGTGCCAGTAGTCCGGACAGGGGAATTAATGAAAAACTGTTTTTT. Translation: CASSPDRGINEKLFF. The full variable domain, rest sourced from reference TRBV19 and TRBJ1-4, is DGGITQSPKYLFRKEGQNVTLSCEQNLNHDAMYWYRQDPGQGLRLIYYSQIVNDFQKGDIAEGYSVSREKKESFPLTVTSAQKNPTAFYLCASSPDRGINEKLFFGSGTQLSVL.

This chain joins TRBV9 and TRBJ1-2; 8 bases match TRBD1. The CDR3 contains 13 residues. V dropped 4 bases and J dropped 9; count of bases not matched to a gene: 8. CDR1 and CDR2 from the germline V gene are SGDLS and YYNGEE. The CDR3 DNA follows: TGTGCCAGCAGCCCCACGGGACAGGCCAGCTACACCTTC. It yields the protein CASSPTGQASYTF.

The CDR3 reads CASSQEDDKTEAFF. The CDR3 region has the DNA TGCGCCAGCAGCCAAGAAGATGACAAAACTGAAGCTTTCTTT. The chain combines TRBV4-3 with TRBJ1-1; D call uncertain. V lost 0 bases and J 5 bases, leaving 10 bases between the germline ends. Germline V gene data show CDR1 as LGHNA and CDR2 as YSLEER. The CDR3 totals 14 residues.

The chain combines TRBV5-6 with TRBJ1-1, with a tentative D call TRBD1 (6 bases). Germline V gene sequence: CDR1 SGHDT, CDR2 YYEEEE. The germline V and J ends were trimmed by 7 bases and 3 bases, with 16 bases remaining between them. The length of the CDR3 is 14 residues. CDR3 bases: TGTGCCAGCCGCCCGGAACACAGGGACACTGAAGCTTTCTTT. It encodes CASRPEHRDTEAFF.

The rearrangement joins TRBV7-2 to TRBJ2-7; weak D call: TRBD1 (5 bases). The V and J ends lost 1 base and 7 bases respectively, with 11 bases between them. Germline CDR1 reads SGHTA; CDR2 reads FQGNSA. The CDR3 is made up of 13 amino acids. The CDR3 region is CASSLGRTLEQYF. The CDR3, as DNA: TGTGCCAGCAGCTTAGGAAGGACATTGGAGCAGTACTTC.

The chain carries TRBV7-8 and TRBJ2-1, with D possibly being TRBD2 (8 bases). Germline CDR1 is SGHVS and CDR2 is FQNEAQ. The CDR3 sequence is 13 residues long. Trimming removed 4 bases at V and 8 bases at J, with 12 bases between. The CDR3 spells CASSSGGGDEQFF. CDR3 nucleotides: TGTGCCAGCAGCTCGGGAGGGGGCGATGAGCAGTTCTTC.

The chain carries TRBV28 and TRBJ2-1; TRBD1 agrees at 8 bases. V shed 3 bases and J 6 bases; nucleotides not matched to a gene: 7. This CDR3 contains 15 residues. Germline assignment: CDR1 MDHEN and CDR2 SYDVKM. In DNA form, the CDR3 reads TGTGCCAGCAGTTTTCAGCTTGGACAGGGCAATGAGCAGTTCTTC. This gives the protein CASSFQLGQGNEQFF.

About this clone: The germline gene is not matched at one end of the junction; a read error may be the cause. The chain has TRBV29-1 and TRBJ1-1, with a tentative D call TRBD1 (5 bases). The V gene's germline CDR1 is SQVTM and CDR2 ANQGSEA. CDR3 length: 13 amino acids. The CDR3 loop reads CSARGGKNAEAFF. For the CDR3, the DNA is TGCAGCGCCCGGGGGGGGAAGAACGCTGAAGCTTTCTTT.